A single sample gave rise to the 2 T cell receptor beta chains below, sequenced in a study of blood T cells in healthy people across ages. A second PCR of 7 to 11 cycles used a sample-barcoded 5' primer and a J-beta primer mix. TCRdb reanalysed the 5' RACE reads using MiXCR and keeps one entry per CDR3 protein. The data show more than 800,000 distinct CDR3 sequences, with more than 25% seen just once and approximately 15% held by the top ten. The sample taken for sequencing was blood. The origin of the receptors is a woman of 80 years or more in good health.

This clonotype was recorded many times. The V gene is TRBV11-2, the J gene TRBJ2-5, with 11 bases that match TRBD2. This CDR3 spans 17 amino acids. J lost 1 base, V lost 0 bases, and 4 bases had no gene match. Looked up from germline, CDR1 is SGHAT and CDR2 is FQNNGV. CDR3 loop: CASSLDYGTSGQETQYF. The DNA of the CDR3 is TGTGCCAGCAGCTTAGATTACGGGACTAGCGGCCAAGAGACCCAGTACTTC.

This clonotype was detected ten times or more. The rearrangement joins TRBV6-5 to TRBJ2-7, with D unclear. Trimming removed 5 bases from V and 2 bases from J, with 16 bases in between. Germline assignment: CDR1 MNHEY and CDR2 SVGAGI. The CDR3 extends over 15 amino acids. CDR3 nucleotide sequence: TGTGCCAGCAGTGGAGACGGAATGCATGCCTACGAGCAGTACTTC. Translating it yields CASSGDGMHAYEQYF.